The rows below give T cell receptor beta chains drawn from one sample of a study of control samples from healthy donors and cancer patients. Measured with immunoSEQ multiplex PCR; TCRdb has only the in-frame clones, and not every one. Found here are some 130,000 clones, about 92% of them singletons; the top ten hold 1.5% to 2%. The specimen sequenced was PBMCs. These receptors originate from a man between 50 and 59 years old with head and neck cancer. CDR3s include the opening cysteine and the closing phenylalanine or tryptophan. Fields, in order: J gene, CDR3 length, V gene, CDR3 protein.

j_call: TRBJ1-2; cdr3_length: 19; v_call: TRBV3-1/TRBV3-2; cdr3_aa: CASSQDRDTCLPNIRGYTF
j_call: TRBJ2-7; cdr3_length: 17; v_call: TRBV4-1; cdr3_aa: CASSQDIPPDTFYEQYF
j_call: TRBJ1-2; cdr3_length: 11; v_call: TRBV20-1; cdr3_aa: CSARVKSGYTF
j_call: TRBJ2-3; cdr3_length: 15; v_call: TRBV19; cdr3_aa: CASSEPRGQEDTQYF
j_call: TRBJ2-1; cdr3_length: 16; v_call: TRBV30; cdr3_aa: CAWSPSRTSSYNEQFF
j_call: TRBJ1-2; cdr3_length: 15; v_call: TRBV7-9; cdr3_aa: CASSLRLGQPLIYTF
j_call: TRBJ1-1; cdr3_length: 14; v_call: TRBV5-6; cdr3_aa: CASSSLLMQGNAFF
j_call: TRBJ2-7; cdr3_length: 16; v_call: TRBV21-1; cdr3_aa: CASSKEGHRDPYEQYF
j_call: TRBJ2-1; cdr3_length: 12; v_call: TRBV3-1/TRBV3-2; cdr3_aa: CASSQVLGREFF
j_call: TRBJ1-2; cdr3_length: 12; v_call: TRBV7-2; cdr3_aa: CASSLAGYGYTF
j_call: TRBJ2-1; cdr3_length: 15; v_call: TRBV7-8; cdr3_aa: CASRPRDSNYNEQFF
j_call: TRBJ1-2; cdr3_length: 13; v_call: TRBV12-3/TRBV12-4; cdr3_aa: CASSLQGNYGYTF
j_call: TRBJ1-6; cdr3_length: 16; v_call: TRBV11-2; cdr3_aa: CASSLEAQTYNSPLHF
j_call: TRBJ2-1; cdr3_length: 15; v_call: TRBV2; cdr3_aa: CASKVSYQQGNEQFF
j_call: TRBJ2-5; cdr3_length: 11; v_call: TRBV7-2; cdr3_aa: CASSLKETQYF
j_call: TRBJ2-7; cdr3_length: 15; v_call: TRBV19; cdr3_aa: CASSIGPRGPSEQYF
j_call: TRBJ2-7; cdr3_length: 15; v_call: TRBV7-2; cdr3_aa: CASSFRRGGRYEQYF
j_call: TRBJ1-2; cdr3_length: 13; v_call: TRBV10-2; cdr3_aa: CASSESLDYGYTF
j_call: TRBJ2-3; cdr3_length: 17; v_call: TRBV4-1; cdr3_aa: CASSQGVISGRTDTQYF
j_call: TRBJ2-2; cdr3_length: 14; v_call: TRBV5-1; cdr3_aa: CASSLETFDGELFF
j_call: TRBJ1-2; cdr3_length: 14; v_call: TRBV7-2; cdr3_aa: CASSTGFVGYGYTF
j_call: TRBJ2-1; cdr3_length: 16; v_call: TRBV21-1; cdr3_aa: CASIFSTTGLIHEQFF